This paragraph covers one TCR beta chain sequence. Assay: immunoSEQ multiplex PCR; the TCRdb copy retains only in-frame clones and omits some. Seen here are tens of thousands of clones, approximately 91% observed once, and the top ten hold around 2%. With baseline, cycle 4 day 1, and cycle 7 day 1 as timepoints, blood was sampled. Germline V gene lookup returns CDR1 MNHEY and CDR2 SVGAGI. Trimming cost V 2 bases and J 0 bases, with 11 bases left between them. The CDR3 contains 15 residues. These data belong to a study of OX40 agonist ivuxolimab in advanced cancers. The sequenced sample was CD4+ or CD8+ T cells sorted from blood, obtained in a trial of the OX40 agonist ivuxolimab. V is TRBV6-5 and J is TRBJ2-7, with TRBD2 as a possible D gene (5 bases). The clonotype was recovered from an adult with an advanced solid tumor such as melanoma, head and neck, liver or kidney cancer. DNA of the CDR3: TGTGCCAGCAGTTACGGCGGCGGGCCCTCCTACGAGCAGTACTTC. Its translation: CASSYGGGPSYEQYF.